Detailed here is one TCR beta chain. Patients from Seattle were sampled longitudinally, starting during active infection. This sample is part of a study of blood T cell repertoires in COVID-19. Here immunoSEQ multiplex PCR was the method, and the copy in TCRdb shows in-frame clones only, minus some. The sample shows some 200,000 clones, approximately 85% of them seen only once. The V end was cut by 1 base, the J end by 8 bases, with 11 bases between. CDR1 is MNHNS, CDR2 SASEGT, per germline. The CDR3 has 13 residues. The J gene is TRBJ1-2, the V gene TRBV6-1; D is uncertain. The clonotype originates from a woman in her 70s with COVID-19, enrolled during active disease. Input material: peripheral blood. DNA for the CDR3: TGTGCCAGCAGTGAAGAGGCTGAGGGAGGCTACACCTTC. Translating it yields CASSEEAEGGYTF.